Listed here are 24 T cell receptor beta chains from one sample, sequenced in a study of cytomegalovirus exposure and HLA in healthy donors. The repertoire was sequenced with immunoSEQ multiplex PCR; TCRdb's copy has only in-frame clones and lacks some. The table shows tens of thousands of clones, with roughly 95% occurring only once. The sequencing input was PBMCs. All receptors derive from a woman in her late teens or twenties in good health and CMV-seropositive.

The V and J genes are TRBV19 and TRBJ2-2; 12 nucleotides line up with TRBD1. This CDR3 has 18 amino acids. Germline-derived CDR1 and CDR2 are LNHDA and SQIVND (reference sequence). The trim removed 7 bases at V and 5 bases at J, leaving 14 bases unmatched. The CDR3 is CASNTGTGGRMWTGELFF. Written as DNA, the CDR3 is TGTGCCAGTAACACCGGGACAGGGGGCAGAATGTGGACCGGGGAGCTGTTTTTT.

This chain links TRBV6-1 with TRBJ2-5, with a weak D call TRBD2 (5 bases). Germline loops: CDR1 MNHNS, CDR2 SASEGT. The CDR3 is made up of 15 amino acids. The ends were cut back, 4 bases at V and 6 bases at J, with 18 bases in the middle. The DNA of the CDR3 is TGTGCCAGCAGTGCCACCCTTGGACTTGAGAAGACCCAGTACTTC. It is translated as CASSATLGLEKTQYF.

The chain combines TRBV28 with TRBJ1-3, with a weak D call TRBD1 (5 bases). This CDR3 has 19 residues. The germline gives CDR1 MDHEN, CDR2 SYDVKM. Trimming pared 1 base from V and 2 bases from J, leaving 21 bases between. CDR3 residues: CASSLLGRDQEPPGNTIYF. CDR3 DNA: TGTGCCAGCAGTTTATTGGGCAGGGATCAAGAACCCCCTGGAAACACCATATATTTT.

In DNA form, the CDR3 reads TGCAGCGTTGGGTGGCTTGAAGCTTTCTTT. Encoded protein: CSVGWLEAFF. The chain uses TRBV29-1 and TRBJ1-1; no clear D. V shed 4 bases and J shed 7 bases, with 7 bases lying between them. The CDR3 is 10 amino acids. Germline V gene lookup returns CDR1 SQVTM and CDR2 ANQGSEA.

The V call is TRBV6-5, the J call TRBJ1-1, with TRBD1 matching over 7 bases. J was trimmed by 8 bases and V by 1 base; bases with no gene match: 7. This CDR3 has 14 residues. Germline V gene lookup returns CDR1 MNHEY and CDR2 SVGAGI. The CDR3 nucleotides read TGTGCCAGCAGTTACTTTACAGGGGCAGGGGAAGCTTTCTTT. Amino acid sequence: CASSYFTGAGEAFF.

This sequence joins TRBV2 and TRBJ2-5, with TRBD2 as a possible D gene (6 bases). Looked up from germline, CDR1 is SNHLY and CDR2 is FYNNEI. The CDR3 loop spans 13 amino acids. Deletions cut 8 bases from V and 7 bases from J, with 17 bases between. For the CDR3, the DNA is TGTGCCAGCCGCCCTCCGACTAGTCTGACCCAGTACTTC. As protein: CASRPPTSLTQYF.

CDR3 loop: CASSLFGDQPQHF. In DNA, the CDR3 is TGTGCCAGCAGTTTATTCGGAGATCAGCCCCAGCATTTT. The chain couples TRBV27 to TRBJ1-5; no clear D gene. Germline loops: CDR1 MNHEY, CDR2 SMNVEV (reference sequence). This CDR3 spans 13 amino acids. V was pared by 1 base and J by 5 bases, with 6 bases between.

The chain couples TRBV5-8 to TRBJ2-1, with 9 positions matching TRBD2. Per the germline V gene, CDR1 is SGHTS and CDR2 is YDEGEE. J was trimmed by 15 bases and V by 3 bases; bases with no gene match: 7. This CDR3 has 12 residues. CDR3: CASSSGREGMFF. The CDR3 bases are TGTGCCAGCAGCTCAGGGCGGGAGGGGATGTTCTTC.

The genes are TRBV7-9 and TRBJ2-1; D unresolved. V lost 5 bases and J lost 5, with 10 bases in between. Germline-derived CDR1 and CDR2 are SEHNR and FQNEAQ (reference sequence). This CDR3 spans 13 amino acids. The DNA of the CDR3 is TGTGCCAGCAGCCCGGCGGCAAACAATGAGCAGTTCTTC. This gives the protein CASSPAANNEQFF.

The genes are TRBV28 and TRBJ2-5, with 8 bases that match TRBD1. With V trimmed by 4 bases and J by 0 bases, 4 bases remained unmatched. This CDR3 is built from 15 residues. Germline CDR1 MDHEN, CDR2 SYDVKM. CDR3 protein: CASSSLRGHQETQYF. DNA of the CDR3: TGTGCCAGCAGTTCCCTCAGGGGGCACCAAGAGACCCAGTACTTC.

J is TRBJ2-2 and V is TRBV9, with D possibly being TRBD1 (6 bases). The germline V gene encodes CDR1 SGDLS and CDR2 YYNGEE. Trimming shortened V by 0 bases and J by 7 bases, and 19 bases separated the two germline ends. The CDR3 runs to 17 residues. The CDR3 spells CASSVEDSFVSGGELFF. CDR3 bases: TGTGCCAGCAGCGTAGAGGACAGCTTTGTGTCAGGCGGGGAGCTGTTTTTT. The whole variable domain, filled in from reference TRBV9 and TRBJ2-2, reads DSGVTQTPKHLITATGQRVTLRCSPRSGDLSVYWYQQSLDQGLQFLIQYYNGEERAKGNILERFSAQQFPDLHSELNLSSLELGDSALYFCASSVEDSFVSGGELFFGEGSRLTVL.

The CDR3 reads CASSGTGKGSEAFF. Written as DNA, the CDR3 is TGTGCCAGCAGTGGAACAGGGAAAGGGTCTGAAGCTTTCTTT. The genes are TRBV25-1 and TRBJ1-1, with a possible D match to TRBD1 (6 bases). The CDR3 is made up of 14 amino acids. In germline, CDR1 is MGHDK, CDR2 SYGVNS. Trimming took off 4 bases at V and 6 bases at J, with 15 bases between the two ends.

This chain links TRBV6-1 with TRBJ1-4; TRBD1 might be the D (6 bases). The CDR3 has 13 amino acids. Trimming took off 7 bases at V and 3 bases at J, with 9 bases between the two ends. Germline lookup yields CDR1 MNHNS and CDR2 SASEGT. As DNA, the CDR3 is TGTGCCAGCACCACAGGGTCTAATGAAAAACTGTTTTTT. It translates to CASTTGSNEKLFF.

The V call is TRBV29-1, the J call TRBJ2-1; TRBD2 matches at 12 bases. Germline loops: CDR1 SQVTM, CDR2 ANQGSEA. V lost 7 bases, J lost 8 bases, and 9 bases stayed unmatched. CDR3 length: 14 residues. CDR3 sequence reads: CSAGRRLAGDEQFF. The DNA for the CDR3 is TGCAGCGCCGGAAGACGACTAGCGGGAGATGAGCAGTTCTTC.

A word on this clone: Other DNA sequences within the sample encode an identical CDR3. The rearrangement uses TRBV29-1 and TRBJ2-3, with D possibly TRBD2 on 6 matching bases. This CDR3 region has 14 residues. With 4 bases removed from V and 0 bases from J, the gap between germline ends came to 11 bases. Germline V gene lookup returns CDR1 SQVTM and CDR2 ANQGSEA. CDR3 in amino acids: CSVATGTSTDTQYF. The CDR3 coding sequence is TGCAGCGTTGCCACCGGGACTAGCACAGATACGCAGTATTTT.

The chain uses TRBV15 and TRBJ2-7, with 13 bases matching TRBD2. This CDR3 has 18 residues. Germline values: CDR1 LNHNV, CDR2 YYDKDF (reference sequence). With 0 bases clipped from V and 5 bases from J, the junction kept 10 bases outside the gene matches. CDR3 protein: CATSRDGTSGTANDEQYF. The CDR3 bases are TGTGCCACCAGCAGAGATGGGACTAGCGGGACTGCAAATGACGAGCAGTACTTC.

The chain is built from TRBV28 and TRBJ1-2; TRBD1 matches 8 bases. Germline V lookup: CDR1 MDHEN, CDR2 SYDVKM. The CDR3 is 15 amino acids. V shed 7 bases and J 8 bases; nucleotides not matched to a gene: 15. The CDR3 spells CASTRQGLGSTGYTF. DNA of the CDR3: TGTGCCAGCACCAGACAGGGGTTGGGGTCTACCGGCTACACCTTC.

This sequence joins TRBV15 and TRBJ2-4; the D gene is possibly TRBD2 (5 bases). The CDR3 has 14 residues. The germline gives CDR1 LNHNV, CDR2 YYDKDF (reference sequence). Trimming left V 1 base short and J 2 bases short, with 6 bases between. This CDR3 reads CATSRGGPKNIQYF. The DNA for the CDR3 is TGTGCCACCAGCAGAGGAGGGCCCAAAAACATTCAGTACTTC.

The chain combines TRBV5-6 with TRBJ2-3; 11 nucleotides agree with TRBD2. The CDR3 extends over 16 amino acids. In germline, CDR1 is SGHDT, CDR2 YYEEEE. Germline trimming cut 0 bases from V and 1 base from J; bases unmatched to any gene: 1. The CDR3 loop reads CASSLGLAGRTDTQYF. CDR3 in DNA: TGTGCCAGCAGCTTGGGACTAGCGGGACGCACAGATACGCAGTATTTT.

This rearrangement joins TRBV7-2 to TRBJ1-2; TRBD1 matches at 9 bases. The germline V gene has CDR1 SGHTA and CDR2 FQGNSA. The CDR3 has 16 amino acids. V was pared by 1 base and J by 7 bases, with 10 bases of the junction left unmatched. Written as DNA, the CDR3 is TGTGCCAGCAGCTTAGGCCGCACAGGGGGCTCGAGTGGCTACACCTTC. Translation: CASSLGRTGGSSGYTF.

The J gene is TRBJ2-1, the V gene TRBV9; TRBD2 matches at 10 bases. V lost 4 bases to trimming and J lost 9 bases; unmatched junction nucleotides: 7. CDR3 length: 14 residues. Germline loops: CDR1 SGDLS, CDR2 YYNGEE. DNA of the CDR3: TGTGCCAGCAGCTCCGGGACTAGCGTGAGTGAGCAGTTCTTC. Protein: CASSSGTSVSEQFF. Based on the CDR3 plus reference TRBV9 and TRBJ2-1, the full variable domain is DSGVTQTPKHLITATGQRVTLRCSPRSGDLSVYWYQQSLDQGLQFLIQYYNGEERAKGNILERFSAQQFPDLHSELNLSSLELGDSALYFCASSSGTSVSEQFFGPGTRLTVL.

J is TRBJ2-7 and V is TRBV11-2, with TRBD2 matching 7 bases. With 4 bases clipped from V and 5 bases from J, the junction kept 5 bases outside the gene matches. CDR3 length: 13 amino acids. In germline, CDR1 is SGHAT, CDR2 FQNNGV. The CDR3 spells CASSSRDYHEQYF. Written as DNA, the CDR3 is TGTGCCAGCAGCTCCAGGGACTACCACGAGCAGTACTTC.

V gene TRBV29-1 combines with J gene TRBJ2-1; no clear D gene. Per the germline V gene, CDR1 is SQVTM and CDR2 is ANQGSEA. Trimming took off 5 bases at V and 0 bases at J, with 20 bases between the two ends. The CDR3 totals 17 residues. CDR3 protein: CSVLFALRASSYNEQFF. CDR3 DNA sequence: TGCAGCGTTCTATTTGCCCTTCGTGCTTCCTCCTACAATGAGCAGTTCTTC.

The gene calls are TRBV15 and TRBJ2-5; 8 positions agree with TRBD1. There are 15 residues in the CDR3. With V trimmed by 7 bases and J by 0 bases, 7 bases remained unmatched. From germline, CDR1 is LNHNV and CDR2 YYDKDF (reference sequence). DNA of the CDR3: TGTGCCACCATCGGAGGACAGGGAGACCAAGAGACCCAGTACTTC. This gives the protein CATIGGQGDQETQYF.